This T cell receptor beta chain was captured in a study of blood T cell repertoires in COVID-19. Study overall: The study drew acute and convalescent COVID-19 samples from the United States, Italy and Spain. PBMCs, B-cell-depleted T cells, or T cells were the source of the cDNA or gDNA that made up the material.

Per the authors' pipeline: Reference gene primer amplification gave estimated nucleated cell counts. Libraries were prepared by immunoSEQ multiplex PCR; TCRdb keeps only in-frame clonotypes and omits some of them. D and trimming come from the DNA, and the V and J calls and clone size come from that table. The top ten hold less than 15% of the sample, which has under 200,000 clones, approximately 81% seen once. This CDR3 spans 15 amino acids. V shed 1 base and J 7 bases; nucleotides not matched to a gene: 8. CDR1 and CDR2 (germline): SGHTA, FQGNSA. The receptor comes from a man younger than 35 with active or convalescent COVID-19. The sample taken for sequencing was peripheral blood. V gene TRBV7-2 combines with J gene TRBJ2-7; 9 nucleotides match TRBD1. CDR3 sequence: CASSLGPDRGLEQYF. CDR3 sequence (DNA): TGTGCCAGCAGCTTAGGTCCGGACAGGGGTCTGGAGCAGTACTTC.